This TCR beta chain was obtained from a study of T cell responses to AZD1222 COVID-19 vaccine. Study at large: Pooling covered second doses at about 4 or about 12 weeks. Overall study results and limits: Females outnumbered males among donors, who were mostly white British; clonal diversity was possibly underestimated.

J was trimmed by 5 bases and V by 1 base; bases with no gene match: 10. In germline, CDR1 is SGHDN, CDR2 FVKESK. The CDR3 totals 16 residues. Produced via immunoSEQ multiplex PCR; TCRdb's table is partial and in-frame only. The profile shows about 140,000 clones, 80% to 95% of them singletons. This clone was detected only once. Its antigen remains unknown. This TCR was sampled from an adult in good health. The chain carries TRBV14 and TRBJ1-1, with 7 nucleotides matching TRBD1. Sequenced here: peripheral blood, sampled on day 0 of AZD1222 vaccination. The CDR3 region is CASSQVGRGRFTEAFF. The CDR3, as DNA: TGTGCCAGCAGCCAAGTTGGAAGGGGGCGGTTTACTGAAGCTTTCTTT. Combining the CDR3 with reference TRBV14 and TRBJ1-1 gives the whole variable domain EAGVTQFPSHSVIEKGQTVTLRCDPISGHDNLYWYRRVMGKEIKFLLHFVKESKQDESGMPNNRFLAERTGGTYSTLKVQPAELEDSGVYFCASSQVGRGRFTEAFFGQGTRLTVV.